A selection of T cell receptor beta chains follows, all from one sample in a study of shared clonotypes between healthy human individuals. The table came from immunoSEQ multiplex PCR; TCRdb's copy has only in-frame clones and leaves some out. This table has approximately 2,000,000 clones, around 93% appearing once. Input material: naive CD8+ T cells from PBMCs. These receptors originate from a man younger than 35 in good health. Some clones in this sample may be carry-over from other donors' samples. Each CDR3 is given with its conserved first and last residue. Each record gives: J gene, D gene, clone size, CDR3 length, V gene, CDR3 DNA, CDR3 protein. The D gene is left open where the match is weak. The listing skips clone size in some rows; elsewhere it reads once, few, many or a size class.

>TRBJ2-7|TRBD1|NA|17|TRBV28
TGTGCCAGCAGTTTCCCAGGGGGCCGGGGACAGACCTACGAGCAGTACTTC
CASSFPGGRGQTYEQYF
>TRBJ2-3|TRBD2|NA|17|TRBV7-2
TGTGCCAGCAGCTTAGTTCTAGCGGGAGAGGGGATGGATACGCAGTATTTT
CASSLVLAGEGMDTQYF
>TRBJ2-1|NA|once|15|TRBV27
TGTGCCAGCAGATATAGCGCAAACTCCTACAATGAGCAGTTCTTC
CASRYSANSYNEQFF
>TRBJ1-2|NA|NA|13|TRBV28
TGTGCCAGCACTCTGGGTGCCCCCTATGGCTACACCTTC
CASTLGAPYGYTF
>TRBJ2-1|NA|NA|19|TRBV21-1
TGTGCCAGCAGCAAGAAAACTAGCGGAAAAACCTATTCCTACAATGAGCAGTTCTTC
CASSKKTSGKTYSYNEQFF
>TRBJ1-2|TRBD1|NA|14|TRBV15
TGTGCCACCAGCAAAGGGGGCGAGAACTATGGCTACACCTTC
CATSKGGENYGYTF
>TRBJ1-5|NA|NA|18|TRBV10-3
TGTGCCATCAGTGAGTGGTTTGGTATAGGGTCATCGAGTCAGCCCCAGCATTTT
CAISEWFGIGSSSQPQHF
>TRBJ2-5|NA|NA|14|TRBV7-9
TGTGCCAGCAGCTTGCGGAGGGGGCAAGAGACCCAGTACTTC
CASSLRRGQETQYF
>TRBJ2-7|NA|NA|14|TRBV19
TGTGCCAGTAGTATAGGGTTTGGGGGTTACGAGCAGTACTTC
CASSIGFGGYEQYF
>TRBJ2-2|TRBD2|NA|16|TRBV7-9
TGTGCCAGCAGCTTTATGACTAGCGTGTTTCCCGGGGAGCTGTTTTTT
CASSFMTSVFPGELFF
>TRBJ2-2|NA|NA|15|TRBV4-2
TGTGCCAGCAGCCAAGTCGCCCAAACCACTGGGGAGCTGTTTTTT
CASSQVAQTTGELFF
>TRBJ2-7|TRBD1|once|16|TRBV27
TGTGCCAGCAGTTTCTCCCCCGGGACAGCCTCCTACGAGCAGTACTTC
CASSFSPGTASYEQYF
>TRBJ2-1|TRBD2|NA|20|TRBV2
TGTGCCAGCAGTGAAGGGTACAGGGGGCGCAGACTAGCGGGAATGAATGAGCAGTTCTTC
CASSEGYRGRRLAGMNEQFF
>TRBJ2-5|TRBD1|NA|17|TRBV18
TGTGCCAGCTCACAAAAAAATGTCGGACAGGGGAAAGAGACCCAGTACTTC
CASSQKNVGQGKETQYF
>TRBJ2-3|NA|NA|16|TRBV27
TGTGCCAGCAGTCCACCACGCGGGATGGGCACAGATACGCAGTATTTT
CASSPPRGMGTDTQYF
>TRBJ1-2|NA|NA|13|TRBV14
TGTGCCAGCAGCCAAGTTGGAAACTATGGCTACACCTTC
CASSQVGNYGYTF
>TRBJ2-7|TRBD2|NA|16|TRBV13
TGTGCCAGCAGCTCCGAGGGCGGGAGGGCCCTAGACGAGCAGTACTTC
CASSSEGGRALDEQYF
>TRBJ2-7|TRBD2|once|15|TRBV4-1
TGCGCCAGCAGCAGACCGGGACTACCGCCGGTCGAGCAGTACTTC
CASSRPGLPPVEQYF
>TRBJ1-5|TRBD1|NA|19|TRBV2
TGTGCCAGCAGTGAAATCGGCAGGGGGCCCTTCCGTCGGGATCAGCCCCAGCATTTT
CASSEIGRGPFRRDQPQHF
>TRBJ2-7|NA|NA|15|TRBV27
TGTGCCAGCAGTTGGGGCCTCAGTTCCTCCTACGAGCAGTACTTC
CASSWGLSSSYEQYF
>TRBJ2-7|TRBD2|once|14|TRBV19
TGTGCCAGTAGTACGGCTAGCGGGACCTACGAGCAGTACTTC
CASSTASGTYEQYF
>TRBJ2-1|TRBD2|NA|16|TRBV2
TGTGCCAGCAGTGAATCGGCGGGAGGGAAAAACAATGAGCAGTTCTTC
CASSESAGGKNNEQFF
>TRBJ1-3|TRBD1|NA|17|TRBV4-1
TGCGCCAGCAGCTCCCCCGGGACAGGCGACTCTGGAAACACCATATATTTT
CASSSPGTGDSGNTIYF
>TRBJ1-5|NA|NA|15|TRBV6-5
TGTGCCAGCAGTTACTCGGGTCTCAACGGGCAGCCCCAGCATTTT
CASSYSGLNGQPQHF
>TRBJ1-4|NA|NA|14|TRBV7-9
TGTGCCAGCAGCCCGACAGCAACTAATGAAAAACTGTTTTTT
CASSPTATNEKLFF
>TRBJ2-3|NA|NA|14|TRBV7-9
TGTGCCAGCAGCTCTTTGACGGGCACAGATACGCAGTATTTT
CASSSLTGTDTQYF
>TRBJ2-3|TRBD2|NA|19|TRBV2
TGTGCCAAACTCCGAAGGGAGGGAACAGCTAGCGGGAGGGCAGATACGCAGTATTTT
CAKLRREGTASGRADTQYF
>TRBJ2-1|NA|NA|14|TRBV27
TGTGCCAGCAGTTTAAACAGGCCATACAATGAGCAGTTCTTC
CASSLNRPYNEQFF
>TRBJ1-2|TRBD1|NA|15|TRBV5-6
TGTGCCAGCAGGACGGGACAGACGATGAGCTATGGCTACACCTTC
CASRTGQTMSYGYTF
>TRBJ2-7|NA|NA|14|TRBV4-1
TGCGCCAGCAGCCCACAATCGGGTCCATACGAGCAGTACTTC
CASSPQSGPYEQYF
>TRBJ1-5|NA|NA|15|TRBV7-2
TGTGCCAGCAGCTCAAACCCCGACAGGAATCAGCCCCAGCATTTT
CASSSNPDRNQPQHF
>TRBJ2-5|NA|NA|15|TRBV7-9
TGTGCCAGCAGCTTAGGTGCGACTATTGGGGAGACCCAGTACTTC
CASSLGATIGETQYF
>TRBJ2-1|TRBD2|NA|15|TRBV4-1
TGCGCCAGCAGCCAAGTGGGGGAGGGCCACAATGAGCAGTTCTTC
CASSQVGEGHNEQFF
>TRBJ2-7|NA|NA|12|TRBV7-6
TGTGCCAGCAGCTTGGCAGGGCGCGAGCAGTACTTC
CASSLAGREQYF
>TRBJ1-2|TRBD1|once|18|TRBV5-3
TGTGCCAGAAAAGGGGAGCGAAGGGACAGAAAGCTGGGAAGTGGCTACACCTTC
CARKGERRDRKLGSGYTF
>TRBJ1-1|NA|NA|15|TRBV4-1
TGCGCCAGCAGCCAAGCTGTAGGACTGGTCACTGAAGCTTTCTTT
CASSQAVGLVTEAFF
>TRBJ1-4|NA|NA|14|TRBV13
TGTGCCAGCAGCCGTTCCCGAAATGGTGAAAAACTGTTTTTT
CASSRSRNGEKLFF
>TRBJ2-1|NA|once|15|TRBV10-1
TGCGCCAGCCCCGCCGTGAGAGGGGCCTACAATGAGCAGTTCTTC
CASPAVRGAYNEQFF
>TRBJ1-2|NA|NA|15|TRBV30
TGTGCCTGGACAGGCGGGGGGTTTGTAAACTATGGCTACACCTTC
CAWTGGGFVNYGYTF
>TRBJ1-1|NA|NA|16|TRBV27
TGTGCCAGCAGTTTATCAATGGGTACAGGATGGACTGAAGCTTTCTTT
CASSLSMGTGWTEAFF
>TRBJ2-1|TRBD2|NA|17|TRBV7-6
TGTGCCAGCAGCCCAGAGTGGGAGCGGGAGGGCCGCAATGAGCAGTTCTTC
CASSPEWEREGRNEQFF
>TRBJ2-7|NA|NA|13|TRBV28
TGTGCCGGCGCATGGGACTTCACCTACGAGCAGTACTTC
CAGAWDFTYEQYF
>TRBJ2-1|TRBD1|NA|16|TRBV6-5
TGTGCCAGCAGTTACGACGGGACAGGCTCTTGGGATGAGCAGTTCTTC
CASSYDGTGSWDEQFF
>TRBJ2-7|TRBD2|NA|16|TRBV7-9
TGTGCCAGCAGCTTACCGACTAGCGGGACCTCTTACGAGCAGTACTTC
CASSLPTSGTSYEQYF
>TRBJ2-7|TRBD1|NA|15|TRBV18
TGTGCCAGCTCACCAAACAGGGGGCGCCCCGGCGAGCAGTACTTC
CASSPNRGRPGEQYF
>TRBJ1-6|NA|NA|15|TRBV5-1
TGCGCCAGCACCTCCTTGGAGCGCAATAATTCACCCCTCCACTTT
CASTSLERNNSPLHF
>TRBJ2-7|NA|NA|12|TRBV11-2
TGTGCCAGCAGCTTAGGGTTCCACGAGCAGTACTTC
CASSLGFHEQYF
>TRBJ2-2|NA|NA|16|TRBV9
TGTGCCAGCAGCGTAGCTACTTCAGGGGTCACCGGGGAGCTGTTTTTT
CASSVATSGVTGELFF